This T cell receptor beta chain was retrieved from a study of T-cell reconstitution after alpha-beta-depleted transplantation in children (dated by TCRdb to 2016 to 2017). In terms of the full investigation: T-cell immune reconstitution after TCRalphabeta/CD19-depleted allogeneic hematopoietic cell transplantation in children was quantitatively tracked in the study by means of TCR repertoire profiling.

In this sample, this clonotype turned up many times. Its binding antigen is unknown. No base quality information exists; no much larger clone differs at one position. Library construction relied on PCR. The instrument given in TCRdb is Illumina HiSeq 2500. TCR library preparation used molecular barcoding, with unique molecular identifiers applied to normalize quantification of the TCRbeta repertoire. TCRdb reanalyzed the raw reads on its own, using fastp at Q25 for trimming and MiXCR for clone calling, and kept in-frame beta chains. Each record represents a unique CDR3 protein, reported with the most common genes and DNA among its rows. Recorded for this sample are a few hundred thousand distinct CDR3 sequences; 10% to 13% of them occurred a single time. The ten top clones hold more than 2% of the sample. V is pruned by 2 bases and J by 0 bases, leaving 4 bases of the junction without a gene match. CDR3 length: 16 amino acids, cysteine to phenylalanine. The only DNA kept is the CDR3, 48 bases in frame from the first base. Sequences MNHEY (CDR1) and SVGEGT (CDR2) are obtained from the germline V gene.

This clonotype was sampled from a human donor who donated a stem cell graft to a child with acute lymphoblastic leukemia. The sequence links TRBV6-2 or TRBV6-3 to TRBJ1-3; TRBD1 agrees with 7 junctional bases. Sequencing was performed on PBMCs from the stem cell graft donor, taken from the stem cell graft. The DNA sequence is as follows: TGTGCCAGCAGTTACCGGACAGGTTACTCTGGAAACACCATATATTTT. This yields the protein CASSYRTGYSGNTIYF.